A selection of T cell receptor beta chains follows, all from one sample in a study of blood T cells in healthy people across ages. TCRdb recomputed calls from the 5' RACE reads with MiXCR, one row per CDR3 protein. The profile covers 1.5 million to 2 million distinct CDR3 sequences, with 28% appearing a single time and 7% to 9% taken by the ten largest. The specimen sequenced was blood. The receptors shown here come from a woman between 25 and 40 years old in good health. Both conserved end residues are part of each CDR3. The D gene is left open where the match is weak. A row's size may be missing; if present it is once, few, many or a size class.

few	TRBV9	-	TRBJ1-2	TGTGCCAGCAGCGTAGTAAGGGAAAACTCGACGGGCTACACCTTC	CASSVVRENSTGYTF
many	TRBV12-3/TRBV12-4	-	TRBJ1-5	TGTGCCAGCAGTTTGAGGCAAACCAATCAGCCCCAGCATTTT	CASSLRQTNQPQHF
-	TRBV29-1	-	TRBJ1-1	TGCAGCGGTTCCCGGGCCTCGGACACTGAAGCTTTCTTT	CSGSRASDTEAFF
few	TRBV1	-	TRBJ2-3	TGCACCAGCCTGGGGGGGCGGGCAGATACGCAGTATTTT	CTSLGGRADTQYF
-	TRBV12-3/TRBV12-4	TRBD1	TRBJ1-5	TGTGCCAGCAGTCGACAGGGAACCTGGCAGCCCCAGCATTTT	CASSRQGTWQPQHF
few	TRBV14	-	TRBJ2-5	TGTGCCAGCAGCCAAGTACGGCGTCAAGGGACCCAGTACTTC	CASSQVRRQGTQYF
-	TRBV19	-	TRBJ1-2	TGTGCCACAAGCGGTGGCAGGACTCTCAAATATGGCTACACCTTC	CATSGGRTLKYGYTF
-	TRBV7-2	-	TRBJ2-1	TGTGCCAGCAGCTCCTATGATGAGCAGTTCTTC	CASSSYDEQFF
many	TRBV4-1	-	TRBJ2-6	TGCGCCAGCAGCCATGACGACGGAGACTCTGGGGCCAACGTCCTGACTTTC	CASSHDDGDSGANVLTF
few	TRBV2	-	TRBJ2-1	TGTGCCAGCAGAACAGGGTGGGTCAGCAATGAGCAGTTCTTC	CASRTGWVSNEQFF
many	TRBV5-5	TRBD1	TRBJ1-1	TGTGCCAGCAAGAAACCCGGGACAGGGGGCAGGACTGAAGCTTTCTTT	CASKKPGTGGRTEAFF
many	TRBV7-6	-	TRBJ2-7	TGTGCCAGCAGCCCCCGCCGAGCGTCCTACGAGCAGTACTTC	CASSPRRASYEQYF
few	TRBV7-9	-	TRBJ1-4	TGTGCCAGCAGCGCGGACAGTGAAAAACTGTTTTTT	CASSADSEKLFF
-	TRBV10-3	TRBD1	TRBJ1-6	TGTGCCATCAGTCAGGGGGCAGGGGAGCAACCCCTCCACTTT	CAISQGAGEQPLHF
-	TRBV29-1	-	TRBJ2-7	TGCAGCGTTGAAACGAAGATTACCTACGAGCAGTACTTC	CSVETKITYEQYF
few	TRBV5-1	-	TRBJ1-1	TGCGCCAGCAGTATGCGGGGGGTTAACACTGAAGCTTTCTTT	CASSMRGVNTEAFF
few	TRBV28	TRBD2	TRBJ2-7	TGTGCCAGCAGTTTACCCGGGACTAGCATAACCTACGAGCAGTACTTC	CASSLPGTSITYEQYF
few	TRBV4-2	TRBD1	TRBJ1-2	TGTGCCAGCAGCCAAGATCAATTAGGGGGCCTGGGCTACACCTTC	CASSQDQLGGLGYTF
-	TRBV19	TRBD1	TRBJ1-5	TGTGCCAGGAGACAGGGGTGCAATCAGCCCCAGCATTTT	CARRQGCNQPQHF
many	TRBV7-2	-	TRBJ2-7	TGTGCCAGCAGCCCCGACTCGCAGCACTACGAGCAGTACTTC	CASSPDSQHYEQYF
-	TRBV6-6	TRBD2	TRBJ2-5	TGTGCCAGCGGAAGGACTAGCGGGATAAATGAGCAGTACTTC	CASGRTSGINEQYF
few	TRBV6-2/TRBV6-3	-	TRBJ2-1	TGTGCCAGCAGTTACGCAGGGTACAATGAGCAGTTCTTC	CASSYAGYNEQFF
many	TRBV6-6	-	TRBJ2-6	TGTGCCAGCGAGGGGGGGTACTCTGGGGCCAACGTCCTGACTTTC	CASEGGYSGANVLTF
few	TRBV12-3/TRBV12-4	-	TRBJ2-7	TGTGCCAGCAGTTTAGGATCAGCGGGGGACAGCTCCTACGAGCAGTACTTC	CASSLGSAGDSSYEQYF
-	TRBV29-1	-	TRBJ1-2	TGCAGCGTAGAGAGGGGCACCTATGGCTACACCTTC	CSVERGTYGYTF
-	TRBV2	TRBD1	TRBJ2-3	TGTGCCAGCAATAGGGGGCCGGGTATAGATACGCAGTATTTT	CASNRGPGIDTQYF
few	TRBV5-1	-	TRBJ1-4	TGCGCCAGCAGCCTACGGGGGGCGGTTAATGAAAAACTGTTTTTT	CASSLRGAVNEKLFF
-	TRBV16	-	TRBJ1-3	TGTGCCAGCACCTTCATCTCTGGAAACACCATATATTTT	CASTFISGNTIYF
few	TRBV4-3	-	TRBJ2-3	TGCGCCAGCAGCCAAGAATGGGCAGATACGCAGTATTTT	CASSQEWADTQYF
few	TRBV15	-	TRBJ2-7	TGTGTCACCAGCAGAGAGGGGTCCTACGAGCAGTACTTC	CVTSREGSYEQYF
-	TRBV5-5	-	TRBJ1-4	TGTGCCAGCCCAAGGGATGCAACTAATGAAAAACTGTTTTTT	CASPRDATNEKLFF
few	TRBV28	-	TRBJ2-5	TGTGCCAGCAGTTTAAGTTGGCGAAGGGGAGGTCAAGAGACCCAGTACTTC	CASSLSWRRGGQETQYF
-	TRBV28	TRBD1	TRBJ2-3	TGTGCCAGCAGTCCCCAAGGGACAGCTAGTACGCAGTATTTT	CASSPQGTASTQYF
-	TRBV4-1	-	TRBJ1-1	TGCGCCAGCAGCCATAGGACTGGGGTGAACACTGAAGCTTTCTTT	CASSHRTGVNTEAFF
-	TRBV4-3	-	TRBJ2-7	TGCGCCAGCAGCCAAGTTCAGGGGTACTACGAGAAGTACTTC	CASSQVQGYYEKYF
many	TRBV6-5	-	TRBJ1-2	TGTGCCAGCAGTCCTATGGGGCACGGCTACACCTTC	CASSPMGHGYTF
few	TRBV7-3	TRBD1	TRBJ1-1	TGTGCCAGCAGCCGAGGGGGGACAGGAGTGAACACTGAAGCTTTCTTT	CASSRGGTGVNTEAFF